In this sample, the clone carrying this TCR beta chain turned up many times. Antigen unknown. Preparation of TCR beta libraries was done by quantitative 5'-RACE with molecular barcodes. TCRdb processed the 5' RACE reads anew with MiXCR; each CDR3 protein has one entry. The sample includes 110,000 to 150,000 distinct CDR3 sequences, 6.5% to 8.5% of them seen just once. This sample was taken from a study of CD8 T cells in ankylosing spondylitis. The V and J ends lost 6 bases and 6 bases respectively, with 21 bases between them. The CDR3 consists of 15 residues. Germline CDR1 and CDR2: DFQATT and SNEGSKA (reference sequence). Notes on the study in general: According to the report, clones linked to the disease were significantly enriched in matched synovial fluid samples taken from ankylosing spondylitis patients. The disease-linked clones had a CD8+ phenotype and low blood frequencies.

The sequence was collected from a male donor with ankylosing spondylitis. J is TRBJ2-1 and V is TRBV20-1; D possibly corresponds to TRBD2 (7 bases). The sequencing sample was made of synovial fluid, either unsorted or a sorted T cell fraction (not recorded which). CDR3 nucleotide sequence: TGCAGTGCACCACAGGGAGGGAATTTTGGCAATGAGCAGTTCTTC. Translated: CSAPQGGNFGNEQFF.